The rows below give T cell receptor beta chains drawn from one sample of a study of T cells in Graves' hyperthyroidism and ophthalmopathy. In TCRdb, the multiplex PCR reads were re-called with MiXCR into one record per CDR3 protein. The sample carries about 640,000 distinct CDR3 sequences, roughly 15% recorded once. The material sequenced was blood. These receptors were taken from a woman aged 45-65 years with Graves' ophthalmopathy. The CDR3 runs from the conserved cysteine through the conserved F or W. D genes are given only for firm matches. Clone size appears in some rows only: once, few, many, or a class for an expanded clone.

abundance	v_gene	d_gene	j_gene	CDR3aa	CDR3nt
.	TRBV19	.	TRBJ2-7	CASSPKGSEQYF	TGTGCCAGTAGTCCCAAGGGGAGCGAGCAGTACTTC
many	TRBV2	.	TRBJ1-1	CATLGALNTEAFF	TGTGCCACTTTAGGGGCGTTGAACACTGAAGCTTTCTTT
.	TRBV5-5	.	TRBJ2-3	CASSLWGTPTDTQYF	TGTGCCAGCAGCTTATGGGGAACTCCCACAGATACGCAGTATTTT
many	TRBV28	.	TRBJ2-7	CASSLPGNTYEQYF	TGTGCCAGCAGTTTACCGGGAAATACCTACGAGCAGTACTTC
few	TRBV15	.	TRBJ2-1	CATSRDLAGGDNEQFF	TGTGCCACCAGCAGAGATCTGGCAGGTGGGGACAATGAGCAGTTCTTC
many	TRBV28	TRBD1	TRBJ2-1	CASSLGTGKDEQFF	TGTGCCAGCAGTTTAGGGACAGGGAAGGATGAGCAGTTCTTC
many	TRBV6-2/TRBV6-3	.	TRBJ1-1	CASSYVTGRAENTEAFF	TGTGCCAGCAGTTATGTAACCGGTCGGGCGGAGAACACTGAAGCTTTCTTT
many	TRBV7-8	TRBD1	TRBJ2-3	CASSPRTGLDTQYF	TGTGCCAGCAGCCCTAGGACAGGTCTAGATACGCAGTATTTT
few	TRBV4-3	.	TRBJ1-1	CASSQEVLGNTEAFF	TGCGCCAGCAGCCAAGAAGTATTGGGGAACACTGAAGCTTTCTTT
.	TRBV20-1	.	TRBJ1-2	CSARGGTGNYGYTF	TGCAGTGCTAGAGGGGGAACAGGGAACTATGGCTACACCTTC
many	TRBV12-3/TRBV12-4	TRBD2	TRBJ2-1	CASTRGLAGREEQFF	TGTGCCAGCACGCGGGGACTAGCGGGCCGGGAGGAGCAGTTCTTC
many	TRBV2	TRBD2	TRBJ2-1	CASRVGLAGYNEQFF	TGTGCCAGCAGGGTGGGACTAGCGGGTTATAATGAGCAGTTCTTC
few	TRBV5-1	.	TRBJ2-2	CASSFYHNTGELFF	TGCGCCAGCAGCTTTTACCATAACACCGGGGAGCTGTTTTTT
many	TRBV29-1	.	TRBJ1-2	CSVDGGLGGGYTF	TGCAGCGTTGACGGAGGGTTAGGTGGCGGCTACACCTTC
many	TRBV6-1	.	TRBJ2-1	CASVLHGGLGEQFF	TGTGCCAGCGTTTTGCACGGAGGGCTTGGTGAGCAGTTCTTC
many	TRBV28	TRBD1	TRBJ1-2	CASGSGGVDYGYTF	TGTGCCAGCGGATCAGGGGGCGTCGACTATGGCTACACCTTC
many	TRBV28	.	TRBJ1-2	CASSPAGPGVYGYTF	TGTGCCAGCAGTCCAGCGGGTCCGGGGGTATATGGCTACACCTTC
many	TRBV20-1	.	TRBJ2-7	CSASRQGNYEQYF	TGCAGTGCTAGCAGGCAGGGGAACTACGAGCAGTACTTC
many	TRBV5-1	.	TRBJ1-1	CASSSGEPGAFF	TGCGCCAGCAGCTCGGGGGAACCAGGGGCTTTCTTT
few	TRBV4-2	TRBD1	TRBJ1-2	CASSQETGPYGYTF	TGTGCCAGCAGCCAGGAGACAGGGCCCTATGGCTACACCTTC
many	TRBV12-3/TRBV12-4	.	TRBJ2-1	CASKVGGEREQFF	TGTGCCAGCAAAGTAGGAGGGGAGAGGGAGCAGTTCTTC
.	TRBV10-3	.	TRBJ1-6	CAIGSAGYNSPLHF	TGTGCCATCGGTTCTGCAGGCTATAATTCACCCCTCCACTTT
many	TRBV18	TRBD1	TRBJ2-1	CASSPRDSSYNEQFF	TGTGCCAGCTCACCCCGGGACAGCTCCTACAATGAGCAGTTCTTC
many	TRBV5-1	TRBD2	TRBJ2-3	CASSLLVASGSTDTQYF	TGCGCCAGCAGCTTGTTAGTCGCTAGCGGGAGCACAGATACGCAGTATTTT
many	TRBV7-9	.	TRBJ2-7	CASSLNREWEQYF	TGTGCCAGCAGCTTAAACCGGGAGTGGGAGCAGTACTTC
.	TRBV19	TRBD2	TRBJ2-1	CASSDLAGLYEQFF	TGTGCCAGTAGCGACCTAGCGGGATTGTATGAGCAGTTCTTC
many	TRBV20-1	.	TRBJ2-5	CSASLIIKRETQYF	TGCAGTGCTAGTTTGATAATCAAGCGAGAGACCCAGTACTTC
many	TRBV27	.	TRBJ2-7	CASSQRGRGGGSYEQYF	TGTGCCAGCAGTCAACGCGGCCGAGGGGGGGGCTCCTACGAGCAGTACTTC
few	TRBV9	.	TRBJ2-7	CASSAGQGLLYEQYF	TGTGCCAGCAGCGCCGGACAAGGACTCCTCTACGAGCAGTACTTC
few	TRBV6-1	.	TRBJ1-6	CASAPASSYNSPLHF	TGTGCCAGTGCCCCGGCGAGCTCCTATAATTCACCCCTCCACTTT
.	TRBV20-1	.	TRBJ2-3	CSAVKRQGTDTQYF	TGCAGTGCCGTAAAACGACAGGGCACAGATACGCAGTATTTT
few	TRBV12-5	.	TRBJ2-6	CASGSSGANVLTF	TGTGCTAGTGGGAGCTCTGGGGCCAACGTCCTGACTTTC
few	TRBV20-1	.	TRBJ1-2	CSAREGLVILNGYTF	TGCAGTGCTAGAGAGGGCCTAGTAATACTTAATGGCTACACCTTC
few	TRBV5-1	.	TRBJ2-7	CASSLVYPQDEQYF	TGCGCCAGCAGCTTGGTTTACCCCCAGGACGAGCAGTACTTC
many	TRBV4-2	TRBD1	TRBJ2-7	CASSQDWRQGEFEQYF	TGTGCCAGCAGCCAAGATTGGCGACAGGGGGAGTTCGAGCAGTACTTC
many	TRBV6-1	TRBD2	TRBJ2-5	CASSHGLAEYQETQYF	TGTGCCAGCAGTCACGGACTAGCGGAGTACCAAGAGACCCAGTACTTC
many	TRBV28	.	TRBJ2-1	CASTLLEYNEQFF	TGTGCCAGCACCCTACTAGAATACAATGAGCAGTTCTTC
many	TRBV4-3	.	TRBJ2-1	CASSQDDRGKWNEQFF	TGCGCCAGCAGCCAAGATGATCGGGGTAAATGGAATGAGCAGTTCTTC
many	TRBV27	.	TRBJ1-1	CASSFGGRTEAFF	TGTGCCAGCAGTTTCGGGGGGCGCACTGAAGCTTTCTTT
few	TRBV5-1	.	TRBJ2-1	CASSSEGLSSRFF	TGCGCCAGCAGCTCCGAGGGTCTCTCGTCAAGGTTCTTC
.	TRBV5-5	.	TRBJ2-2	CASSPFDRNTGELFF	TGTGCCAGCAGCCCATTTGACAGGAACACCGGGGAGCTGTTTTTT
once	TRBV7-2	TRBD2	TRBJ2-7	CASSLTGLAGGPMDEQYF	TGTGCCAGCAGCTTAACGGGACTAGCGGGAGGGCCGATGGACGAGCAGTACTTC